Below, 14 T cell receptor beta chains from the same sample are listed, as sequenced in a study of tumour-infiltrating T cells in Burkitt lymphoma. Profiled with immunoSEQ multiplex PCR; TCRdb holds only in-frame clones, not every one. The sample contains around 730 clones, around 96% of which appear only once. Source material: tumor tissue. The receptors shown here come from a human donor with Burkitt lymphoma.

The CDR3 loop is CASSARQGLRTEAFF. CDR3 nucleotide sequence: TGTGCCAGCAGCGCGCGACAGGGGTTGAGAACTGAAGCTTTCTTT. The V gene is TRBV9, the J gene TRBJ1-1; 8 bases line up with TRBD1. The V gene end was trimmed by 3 bases and the J gene end by 5 bases; junction bases not matched to a gene: 9. The CDR3 extends over 15 amino acids. CDR1 is SGDLS, CDR2 YYNGEE, per germline.

The chain is built from TRBV11-1 and TRBJ2-7, with 13 nucleotides matching TRBD2. The V segment lost 4 bases and the J segment 5 bases; nucleotides outside the gene matches: 5. Germline CDR1 and CDR2: SGHAT and FQDESV (reference sequence). The CDR3 is 15 amino acids. CDR3 in amino acids: CASSSRGLAGHEQYF. Here the CDR3 DNA reads TGTGCCAGCAGCTCGCGGGGACTAGCGGGACACGAGCAGTACTTC.

This chain uses TRBV5-6 with TRBJ1-2; D gene ambiguous. The germline V gene has CDR1 SGHDT and CDR2 YYEEEE. Trimming removed 1 base from V and 4 bases from J, with 5 bases in between. This CDR3 is built from 12 residues. CDR3 nucleotide sequence: TGTGCCAGCAGCTTGCGCAGCTATGGCTACACCTTC. Translating it yields CASSLRSYGYTF.

The V call is TRBV7-9, the J call TRBJ2-3; D gene uncertain. Per germline, CDR1 SEHNR and CDR2 FQNEAQ (reference sequence). V was trimmed by 2 bases and J by 3 bases, leaving 18 bases between them. The length of the CDR3 is 17 residues. CDR3: CASSLMSVALGTDTQYF. The CDR3 DNA reads as TGTGCCAGCAGCTTAATGTCTGTCGCCCTAGGGACAGATACGCAGTATTTT.

Note on this clone: The identical CDR3 is also encoded by other nucleotide sequences in the sample. The rearrangement uses TRBV4-3 and TRBJ2-7; weak D call: TRBD2 (5 bases). This CDR3 contains 15 residues. Trimming removed 0 bases at V and 5 bases at J, with 14 bases between. Per germline, CDR1 LGHNA and CDR2 YSLEER. The CDR3 is CASSQDPGGWDEQYF. CDR3 coding DNA: TGCGCCAGCAGCCAAGATCCCGGAGGATGGGACGAGCAGTACTTC.

V gene TRBV20-1 combines with J gene TRBJ2-3; D gene uncertain. The CDR3 has 11 residues. Between the trimmed V and J ends, which lost 7 bases and 2 bases, there was a span of 7 bases. Germline V lookup: CDR1 DFQATT, CDR2 SNEGSKA (reference sequence). CDR3 in amino acids: CSGRFTDTQYF. CDR3 in DNA: TGCAGTGGGCGATTCACAGATACGCAGTATTTT.

This rearrangement joins TRBV6-1 to TRBJ2-1; 7 nucleotides agree with TRBD1. V shed 5 bases, J shed 8 bases, and the junction held 9 bases outside the gene matches. This CDR3 comprises 14 residues. In germline, CDR1 is MNHNS, CDR2 SASEGT. CDR3 residues: CASSFQGVVDEQFF. For the CDR3, the DNA is TGTGCCAGCAGTTTTCAGGGGGTTGTCGATGAGCAGTTCTTC.

The genes are TRBV19 and TRBJ1-6; 8 bases are shared with TRBD1. The ends lost 5 bases at V and 9 bases at J; junction bases unmatched: 12. The CDR3 covers 16 residues. CDR1 LNHDA and CDR2 SQIVND come from the germline V gene (reference sequence). The CDR3 bases are TGTGCCAGTAGTCCAAGACAGGGGTCTTTGCGTTCACCCCTCCACTTT. Its protein is CASSPRQGSLRSPLHF.

The chain recombines TRBV15 with TRBJ1-5; 10 bases are shared with TRBD1. The CDR3 is 17 amino acids. J was trimmed by 7 bases and V by 2 bases; bases with no gene match: 11. The germline V gene has CDR1 LNHNV and CDR2 YYDKDF (reference sequence). CDR3: CATSRTWTGGIGQPQHF. For the CDR3, the DNA is TGTGCCACCAGCAGAACCTGGACAGGGGGTATCGGGCAGCCCCAGCATTTT.

This clone was picked up a small number of times. Other DNA sequences in this sample translate to the same CDR3. The chain has TRBV7-9 and TRBJ2-3; 7 nucleotides align to TRBD1. Unmatched junction bases numbered 10, after V lost 5 bases and J lost 2 bases. The V gene's germline CDR1 is SEHNR and CDR2 FQNEAQ (reference sequence). This CDR3 spans 16 amino acids. Written as DNA, the CDR3 is TGTGCCAGCAGCCTCATAGGGACAGCTCTCACAGATACGCAGTATTTT. Translation: CASSLIGTALTDTQYF.

The chain combines TRBV19 with TRBJ2-3; D is tentatively TRBD1 or TRBD2 (6 bases each). Germline CDR1 LNHDA, CDR2 SQIVND (reference sequence). The length of the CDR3 is 15 residues. Between the trimmed V and J ends, which lost 4 bases and 1 base, there was a span of 12 bases. In DNA, the CDR3 is TGTGCCAGTAGTAGAACCGGGGGCCGCACAGATACGCAGTATTTT. It translates to CASSRTGGRTDTQYF.

The V and J genes are TRBV6-5 and TRBJ1-1; D is unclear. With 4 bases removed from V and 8 bases from J, the gap between germline ends came to 11 bases. The CDR3 totals 12 residues. Per the germline V gene, CDR1 is MNHEY and CDR2 is SVGAGI. The CDR3 nucleotides read TGTGCCAGCAGTTTGAGTGGCAGGGAAGCTTTCTTT. This codes for CASSLSGREAFF.

V and J are TRBV10-1 and TRBJ2-2; possible D gene TRBD2, 7 bases. The germline V and J ends were trimmed by 11 bases and 4 bases, with 14 bases remaining between them. Germline V gives CDR1 WNHNN, CDR2 SYGVQD (reference sequence). CDR3 length equals 13 residues. The CDR3 is CASRGGSTGELFF. CDR3 DNA sequence: TGCGCCTCAAGGGGGGGAAGCACCGGGGAGCTGTTTTTT.

In this sample, this clone turned up once. The chain combines TRBV30 with TRBJ1-5; D is undetermined. Germline lookup yields CDR1 GTSNPN and CDR2 SVGIG (reference sequence). CDR3 length: 15 amino acids. The V and J ends lost 1 base and 1 base respectively, with 11 bases between them. The CDR3 is CAWSAGSRSNQPQHF. The DNA for the CDR3 is TGTGCCTGGAGTGCCGGGTCTCGGAGCAATCAGCCCCAGCATTTT. The complete variable domain, with remaining parts taken from reference TRBV30 and TRBJ1-5, reads SQTIHQWPATLVQPVGSPLSLECTVEGTSNPNLYWYRQAAGRGLQLLFYSVGIGQISSEVPQNLSASRPQDRQFILSSKKLLLSDSGFYLCAWSAGSRSNQPQHFGDGTRLSIL.